In its sample, the clone carrying this T cell receptor beta chain was seen a few times. The target antigen is unknown. These data come from a study of regulatory T cells in long-lasting Graves disease. Construction of TCR beta libraries relied on iRepertoire HTBI primers and on Arm-PCR targeting CDR3 regions. TCRdb ran MiXCR on the multiplex PCR reads and lists one entry per CDR3 protein. Here the sample spans fewer than 450,000 distinct CDR3 sequences, over 12% being singletons. Study observations and caveats: Study of thyroid tissue was not done, with only peripheral blood studied. TCR diversity was lower in persistent Graves' patients (versus newly diagnosed ones).

The sample's time point: newly diagnosed GD, antithyroid drugs for less than 3 months. The TCR library was prepared using RNA isolated from PBMCs. American Thyroid Association guidelines defined how Graves' disease was diagnosed. The same data also went into a second study, on T cells in Graves' hyperthyroidism and ophthalmopathy. That work adds: Patients having uncontrolled infection, another autoimmune disease, pregnancy or lactation were not included.

The TCR comes from a woman aged 40-49 years with Graves disease. This material consisted of peripheral blood mononuclear cells (PBMCs), taken at new diagnosis, from a patient treated with antithyroid drugs.

The CDR3 DNA reads TGTGCCAGCAGTTACAGGCCCCAACCGGTTGACTGGGGTTACAATGAGCAGTTCTTC. Translating gives CASSYRPQPVDWGYNEQFF. The chain is built from TRBV6-2 or TRBV6-3 and TRBJ2-1, with no clear D. V shed 2 bases and J shed 4 bases, with 24 bases lying between them. The CDR3 totals 19 residues. CDR1 and CDR2 (germline): MNHEY, SVGEGT.